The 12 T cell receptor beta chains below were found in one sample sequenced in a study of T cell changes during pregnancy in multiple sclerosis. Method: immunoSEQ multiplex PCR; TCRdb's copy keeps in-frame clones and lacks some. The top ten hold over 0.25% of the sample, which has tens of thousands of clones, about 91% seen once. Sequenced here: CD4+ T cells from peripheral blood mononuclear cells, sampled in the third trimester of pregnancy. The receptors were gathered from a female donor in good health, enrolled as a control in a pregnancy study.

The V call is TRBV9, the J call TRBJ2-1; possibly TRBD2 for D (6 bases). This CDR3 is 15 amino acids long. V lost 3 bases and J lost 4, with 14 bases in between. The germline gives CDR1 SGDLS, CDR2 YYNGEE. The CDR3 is CASSAGSHGYNEQFF. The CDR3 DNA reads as TGTGCCAGCAGCGCCGGGAGTCACGGGTACAATGAGCAGTTCTTC.

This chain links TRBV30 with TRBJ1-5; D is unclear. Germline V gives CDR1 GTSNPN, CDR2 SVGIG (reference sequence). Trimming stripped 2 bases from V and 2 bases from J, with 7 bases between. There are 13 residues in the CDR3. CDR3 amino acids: CAWSFSGNQPQHF. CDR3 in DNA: TGTGCCTGGAGTTTCTCGGGCAATCAGCCCCAGCATTTT.

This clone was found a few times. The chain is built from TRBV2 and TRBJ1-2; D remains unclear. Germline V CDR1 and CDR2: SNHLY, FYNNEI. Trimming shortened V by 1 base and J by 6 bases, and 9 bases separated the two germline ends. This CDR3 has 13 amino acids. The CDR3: CASSEGPGNGYTF. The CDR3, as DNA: TGTGCCAGCAGTGAAGGTCCAGGAAATGGCTACACCTTC.

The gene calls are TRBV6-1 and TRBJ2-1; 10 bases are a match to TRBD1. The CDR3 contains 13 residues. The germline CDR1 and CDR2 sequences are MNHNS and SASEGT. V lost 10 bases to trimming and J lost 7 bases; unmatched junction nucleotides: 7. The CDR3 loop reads CAITTGGKNEQFF. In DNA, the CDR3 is TGTGCCATCACGACAGGGGGCAAGAATGAGCAGTTCTTC.

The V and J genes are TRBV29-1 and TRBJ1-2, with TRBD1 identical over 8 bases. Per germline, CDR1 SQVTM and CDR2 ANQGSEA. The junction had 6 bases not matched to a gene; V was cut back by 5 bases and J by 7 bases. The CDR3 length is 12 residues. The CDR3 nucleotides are TGCAGCGTTAGGACAGGGAGGGGTGGCTACACCTTC. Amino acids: CSVRTGRGGYTF.

DNA of the CDR3: TGCAGCGTTGAAGGGGGGGCCGGGGGGTATGGCTACACCTTC. This translates into CSVEGGAGGYGYTF. This rearrangement joins TRBV29-1 to TRBJ1-2; TRBD1 is a possible D gene (6 bases). The CDR3 has 14 residues. V lost 1 base, J lost 5 bases, and 14 bases lay in between. Germline V gives CDR1 SQVTM, CDR2 ANQGSEA.

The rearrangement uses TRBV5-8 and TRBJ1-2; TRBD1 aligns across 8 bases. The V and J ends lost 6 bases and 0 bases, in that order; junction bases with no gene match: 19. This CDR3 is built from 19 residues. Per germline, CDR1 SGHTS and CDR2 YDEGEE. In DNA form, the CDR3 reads TGTGCCAGCACACACCTACCGGGACAGGTGTCCGGGACTAACTATGGCTACACCTTC. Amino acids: CASTHLPGQVSGTNYGYTF.

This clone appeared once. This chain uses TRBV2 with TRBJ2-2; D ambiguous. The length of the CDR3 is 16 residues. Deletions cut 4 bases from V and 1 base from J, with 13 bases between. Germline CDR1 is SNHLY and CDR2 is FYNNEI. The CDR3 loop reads CASSGLITGNTGELFF. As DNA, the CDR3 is TGTGCCAGCAGTGGACTTATAACGGGGAACACCGGGGAGCTGTTTTTT.

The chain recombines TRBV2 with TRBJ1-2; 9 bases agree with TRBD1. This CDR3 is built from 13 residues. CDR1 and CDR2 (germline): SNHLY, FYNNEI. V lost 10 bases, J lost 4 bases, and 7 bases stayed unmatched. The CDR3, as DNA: TGTGCCACCCGACAGGGGGTGACCTATGGCTACACCTTC. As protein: CATRQGVTYGYTF. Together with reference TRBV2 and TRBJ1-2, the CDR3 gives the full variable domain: EPEVTQTPSHQVTQMGQEVILRCVPISNHLYFYWYRQILGQKVEFLVSFYNNEISEKSEIFDDQFSVERPDGSNFTLKIRSTKLEDSAMYFCATRQGVTYGYTFGSGTRLTVV.

The CDR3 sequence: CASVARGLYGNTIYF. The CDR3 coding sequence is TGTGCCAGCGTGGCCAGGGGGCTATATGGAAACACCATATATTTT. V is TRBV6-1 and J is TRBJ1-3; TRBD1 aligns across 8 bases. The CDR3 extends over 15 amino acids. CDR1 MNHNS and CDR2 SASEGT come from the germline V gene. The J segment lost 3 bases and the V segment lost 8 bases, leaving 9 bases of the junction unmatched.

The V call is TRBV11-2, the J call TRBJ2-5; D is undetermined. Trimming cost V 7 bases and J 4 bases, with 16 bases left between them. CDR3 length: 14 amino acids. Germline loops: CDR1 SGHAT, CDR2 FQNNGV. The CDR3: CASIPGLAGETQYF. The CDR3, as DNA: TGTGCCAGCATCCCCGGGTTAGCCGGAGAGACCCAGTACTTC.

The CDR3 loop is CASSSTGAYGYTF. The CDR3 DNA sequence: TGTGCCAGCAGCTCTACAGGGGCATATGGCTACACCTTC. The chain joins TRBV5-6 to TRBJ1-2; 7 bases align to TRBD1. This CDR3 comprises 13 residues. CDR1 is SGHDT and CDR2 is YYEEEE in the germline V gene. V dropped 3 bases and J dropped 5; count of bases not matched to a gene: 4.